Listed below are T cell receptor beta chains from one sample, sequenced in a study of cytomegalovirus exposure and HLA in healthy donors. Profiling relied on immunoSEQ multiplex PCR, and the TCRdb table lists in-frame clones only, not all of them. This sample has 150,000 to 200,000 clones, with roughly 79% found just once. The sequenced material came from PBMCs. The receptors here all came from a man aged 25-45 years in good health and CMV-seronegative. The CDR3 runs from the conserved cysteine through the conserved F or W. The D gene is left open where the match is weak. The listing skips clone size in some rows; elsewhere it reads once, few, many or a size class.

D,length,size,J,V,CDR3,DNA
-,13,-,TRBJ2-7,TRBV29-1,CSVSRTLLDEQYF,TGCAGCGTCTCCCGGACTTTGCTGGACGAGCAGTACTTC
TRBD1,14,-,TRBJ1-2,TRBV15,CATSREDRGVGYTF,TGTGCCACCAGCAGGGAGGACAGGGGGGTTGGCTACACCTTC
TRBD1,15,-,TRBJ2-7,TRBV28,CASSTQGAPLYEQYF,TGTGCCAGCAGTACTCAGGGGGCACCTCTCTACGAGCAGTACTTC
TRBD1,16,few,TRBJ1-5,TRBV30,CAWSRGPTGDGQPQHF,TGTGCCTGGAGTCGAGGACCCACAGGGGATGGTCAGCCCCAGCATTTT
-,15,-,TRBJ2-2,TRBV4-1,CASSPNSGNTGELFF,TGCGCCAGCAGCCCTAATAGCGGGAACACCGGGGAGCTGTTTTTT
-,17,-,TRBJ1-1,TRBV7-6,CASSLTPGIGKGTEAFF,TGTGCCAGCAGCTTAACCCCCGGGATTGGTAAAGGCACTGAAGCTTTCTTT
-,8,once,TRBJ2-7,TRBV21-1,CAFSGQYF,TGTGCGTTTTCCGGGCAGTACTTC
-,13,-,TRBJ2-7,TRBV5-1,CASRLMTGHEQYF,TGCGCCAGCAGGCTGATGACAGGCCACGAGCAGTACTTC
-,19,once,TRBJ2-6,TRBV7-9,CASSTTLRGISSGANVLTF,TGTGCCAGCAGCACGACCCTCAGGGGAATATCCTCTGGGGCCAACGTCCTGACTTTC
TRBD1,16,few,TRBJ1-2,TRBV28,CASSLTGGPTRAGYTF,TGTGCCAGCAGTTTGACAGGGGGCCCAACTAGGGCTGGCTACACCTTC
TRBD1,21,-,TRBJ2-6,TRBV27,CASSRQPPGQGTDSGANVLTF,TGTGCCAGCAGCCGCCAGCCCCCGGGACAGGGAACGGACTCTGGGGCCAACGTCCTGACTTTC
-,12,-,TRBJ1-3,TRBV29-1,CSVSVSGNTIYF,TGCAGCGTGTCGGTCTCTGGAAACACCATATATTTT
-,15,-,TRBJ1-4,TRBV5-4,CASSSTTGYNEKLFF,TGTGCCAGCAGCTCTACCACGGGTTATAATGAAAAACTGTTTTTT
-,18,-,TRBJ2-2,TRBV28,CASSSLYEVLKNTGELFF,TGTGCCAGCAGCTCATTATATGAGGTTTTAAAGAACACCGGGGAGCTGTTTTTT
-,13,-,TRBJ2-7,TRBV28,CASRAVRGHEQYF,TGTGCCAGCCGAGCGGTCAGGGGCCACGAGCAGTACTTC
-,15,-,TRBJ2-5,TRBV18,CASSPLQQGGETQYF,TGTGCCAGCTCACCACTTCAACAGGGTGGGGAGACCCAGTACTTC
TRBD1,15,few,TRBJ2-2,TRBV28,CASSPGDRDTGELFF,TGTGCCAGCAGTCCGGGGGACAGGGACACCGGGGAGCTGTTTTTT
TRBD1,14,once,TRBJ2-7,TRBV28,CASSLTGDAYEQYF,TGTGCCAGCAGTTTGACAGGGGACGCCTACGAGCAGTACTTC
-,17,-,TRBJ2-3,TRBV5-1,CASSTPPLRQGADTQYF,TGCGCCAGCAGCACACCCCCGCTGCGCCAGGGCGCAGATACGCAGTATTTT
-,16,-,TRBJ2-5,TRBV7-9,CASSLGDFANQETQYF,TGTGCCAGCAGCTTAGGAGATTTTGCGAACCAAGAGACCCAGTACTTC
TRBD2,16,-,TRBJ2-3,TRBV15,CATSRGSGRGTDTQYF,TGTGCCACCAGCAGAGGTAGCGGGAGAGGTACAGATACGCAGTATTTT
-,14,-,TRBJ2-5,TRBV6-5,CASSYSQEQETQYF,TGTGCCAGCAGTTACTCGCAAGAACAGGAGACCCAGTACTTC
TRBD1,16,-,TRBJ1-2,TRBV9,CASSPSGGIGGYGYTF,TGTGCCAGCAGCCCCTCAGGGGGCATTGGGGGCTATGGCTACACCTTC
TRBD2,15,-,TRBJ2-2,TRBV29-1,CSVEELAGESGELFF,TGCAGCGTTGAAGAACTAGCGGGAGAATCCGGGGAGCTGTTTTTT
TRBD2,14,few,TRBJ2-5,TRBV28,CASTVAGFQETQYF,TGTGCCAGCACGGTAGCGGGATTTCAAGAGACCCAGTACTTC
-,12,once,TRBJ1-2,TRBV7-9,CANSSEGGGYTF,TGTGCCAACAGCTCAGAGGGAGGCGGCTACACCTTC
-,16,-,TRBJ1-3,TRBV18,CASSPPRQLSGNTIYF,TGTGCCAGCTCACCACCAAGACAGCTCTCTGGAAACACCATATATTTT
TRBD1,13,once,TRBJ2-7,TRBV6-5,CASSPGQVYPSDF,TGTGCCAGCAGTCCGGGACAGGTATACCCCTCAGACTTC
-,15,once,TRBJ1-6,TRBV18,CASSLSGYADSPLHF,TGTGCCAGCTCATTGTCGGGATACGCGGATTCACCCCTCCACTTT
-,12,-,TRBJ2-3,TRBV4-2,CASMSGKDTQYF,TGTGCCAGCATGTCCGGGAAAGATACGCAGTATTTT
-,15,once,TRBJ2-5,TRBV7-9,CASSSYSTGQETQYF,TGTGCCAGCAGCTCCTACTCGACAGGTCAAGAGACCCAGTACTTC
-,16,-,TRBJ1-3,TRBV30,CAWSVMGSISGNTIYF,TGTGCCTGGAGTGTAATGGGCAGCATCTCTGGAAACACCATATATTTT
TRBD1,13,-,TRBJ2-2,TRBV30,CAWSVQGTGELFF,TGTGCCTGGAGTGTACAGGGGACCGGGGAGCTGTTTTTT
-,14,-,TRBJ2-7,TRBV6-1,CASSVVGGTYEQYF,TGTGCCAGCAGTGTAGTAGGAGGGACCTACGAGCAGTACTTC
TRBD1,15,-,TRBJ1-5,TRBV7-9,CASSSTDRPTRPQHF,TGTGCCAGCAGCTCCACGGACAGGCCGACGCGGCCCCAGCATTTT
TRBD1,13,-,TRBJ2-7,TRBV18,CASSWDRIYEQYF,TGTGCCAGCTCGTGGGACAGGATCTACGAGCAGTACTTC
TRBD1,15,-,TRBJ1-6,TRBV7-2,CASSLGTGMGSPLHF,TGTGCCAGCAGCTTGGGGACAGGGATGGGGTCACCCCTCCACTTT
TRBD1,15,-,TRBJ2-3,TRBV10-3,CASKAGQGAADTQYF,TGTGCCAGTAAGGCGGGACAGGGGGCCGCAGATACGCAGTATTTT
-,15,-,TRBJ2-5,TRBV15,CATSRVDPNQATQYF,TGTGCCACCAGCAGAGTCGACCCTAATCAGGCGACCCAGTACTTC
TRBD2,17,few,TRBJ2-1,TRBV7-2,CASSPSVSSGATDEQFF,TGTGCCAGCAGCCCGAGTGTGTCTAGCGGCGCCACAGATGAGCAGTTCTTC
-,16,-,TRBJ1-2,TRBV4-1,CASSQDPSSGYGGYTF,TGCGCCAGCAGCCAAGATCCCTCGTCAGGTTACGGAGGCTACACCTTC
-,13,-,TRBJ2-1,TRBV5-4,CASSLTYLNEQFF,TGTGCCAGCAGCTTGACCTATTTGAATGAGCAGTTCTTC
-,15,-,TRBJ1-1,TRBV18,CASSPPTAANTEAFF,TGTGCCAGCTCACCACCTACAGCTGCGAACACTGAAGCTTTCTTT
-,15,once,TRBJ2-7,TRBV7-2,CASSDTSHNTYEQYF,TGTGCCAGCAGCGACACTAGCCACAATACCTACGAGCAGTACTTC
-,12,-,TRBJ2-7,TRBV28,CASWIHSYEQYF,TGTGCCAGCTGGATACACAGCTACGAGCAGTACTTC
TRBD1,13,-,TRBJ2-5,TRBV7-9,CASSTGQEETQYF,TGTGCCAGCAGTACCGGACAGGAAGAGACCCAGTACTTC
TRBD1,17,-,TRBJ2-7,TRBV5-4,CASSPGQGATRIYEQYF,TGTGCCAGCAGCCCGGGACAGGGGGCGACAAGGATCTACGAGCAGTACTTC
-,15,-,TRBJ1-4,TRBV7-3,CASSFEQGLNEKLFF,TGTGCCAGCAGCTTCGAACAGGGTCTTAATGAAAAACTGTTTTTT
TRBD2,16,-,TRBJ2-7,TRBV23-1,CASSQRRTSGRYEQYF,TGCGCCAGCAGTCAACGAAGGACTAGCGGGCGGTACGAGCAGTACTTC
TRBD1,12,-,TRBJ1-2,TRBV6-5,CASSWDRSGYTF,TGTGCCAGCAGTTGGGACAGATCTGGCTACACCTTC
TRBD2,18,-,TRBJ2-5,TRBV5-1,CASSMGTVTSGTQETQYF,TGCGCCAGCAGCATGGGGACGGTGACTAGCGGGACCCAAGAGACCCAGTACTTC